A single sample gave rise to the 11 T cell receptor beta chains below, sequenced in a study of OX40 agonist ivuxolimab in advanced cancers. Here immunoSEQ multiplex PCR was the method, and the copy in TCRdb shows in-frame clones only, minus some. This sample has tens of thousands of clones, with 85% to 90% found just once. The sequencing here drew on CD4+ or CD8+ T cells sorted from blood, taken in a trial of the OX40 agonist ivuxolimab. These receptors all stem from an adult with an advanced solid tumor such as melanoma, head and neck, liver or kidney cancer.

The chain uses TRBV11-2 and TRBJ2-5, with 12 positions matching TRBD2. Trimming cost V 3 bases and J 5 bases; bases outside gene matches: 4. Per germline, CDR1 SGHAT and CDR2 FQNNGV. The length of the CDR3 is 15 residues. In DNA, the CDR3 is TGTGCCAGCAGCTTTCTAGCGGGGGGGCCCGAGACCCAGTACTTC. Amino acids: CASSFLAGGPETQYF.

This clone occurred once. The chain employs TRBV6-1 and TRBJ1-2; D is unresolved. CDR1 is MNHNS and CDR2 is SASEGT in the germline V gene. The CDR3 is made up of 11 amino acids. V lost 0 bases and J 8 bases, leaving 4 bases between the germline ends. CDR3 in amino acids: CASSEARGYTF. CDR3 DNA: TGTGCCAGCAGTGAAGCGCGCGGCTACACCTTC.

The chain links TRBV5-6 to TRBJ1-2; D is ambiguous. Trimming pared 4 bases from V and 8 bases from J, leaving 12 bases between. The CDR3 is 12 amino acids. The V gene's germline CDR1 is SGHDT and CDR2 YYEEEE. The CDR3 spells CASSTFRWGYTF. The CDR3 region has the DNA TGTGCCAGCAGCACGTTTCGGTGGGGCTACACCTTC.

The chain is built from TRBV11-2 and TRBJ1-5; D is perhaps TRBD1 (5 bases). Germline V gene lookup returns CDR1 SGHAT and CDR2 FQNNGV. The CDR3 consists of 15 residues. Trimming cost V 5 bases and J 4 bases, with 15 bases left between them. CDR3 DNA sequence: TGTGCCAGCAGCCCGAGTTCAGGGCCAAATCAGCCCCAGCATTTT. The encoded protein is CASSPSSGPNQPQHF. The whole variable domain, filled in from reference TRBV11-2 and TRBJ1-5, reads EAGVAQSPRYKIIEKRQSVAFWCNPISGHATLYWYQQILGQGPKLLIQFQNNGVVDDSQLPKDRFSAERLKGVDSTLKIQPAKLEDSAVYLCASSPSSGPNQPQHFGDGTRLSIL.

The chain recombines TRBV6-5 with TRBJ1-1, with D possibly TRBD1 on 5 matching bases. Germline V gene data show CDR1 as MNHEY and CDR2 as SVGAGI. The CDR3 covers 13 residues. Trimming left V 6 bases short and J 6 bases short, with 14 bases between. CDR3 nucleotide sequence: TGTGCCAGCAGCCGCCCCGGGGGGGCTGAAGCTTTCTTT. This codes for CASSRPGGAEAFF.

The chain employs TRBV9 and TRBJ1-1; 10 bases agree with TRBD1. The length of the CDR3 is 14 residues. V gave up 3 bases and J gave up 5 bases; unmatched junction bases: 4. Germline V lookup: CDR1 SGDLS, CDR2 YYNGEE. The CDR3 DNA reads as TGTGCCAGCAGCGACCGGACAGGGGGAACTGAAGCTTTCTTT. Translated, it gives CASSDRTGGTEAFF.

J is TRBJ1-6 and V is TRBV6-4; D may be TRBD1 (5 bases). The CDR3 runs 16 residues. The germline gives CDR1 MRHNA, CDR2 SNTAGT. The germline V and J ends were trimmed by 4 bases and 4 bases, with 14 bases remaining between them. The CDR3 nucleotides are TGTGCCAGCAGTGTAGACAGACGACCATATAATTCACCCCTCCACTTT. Protein sequence: CASSVDRRPYNSPLHF.

The chain has TRBV5-1 and TRBJ1-3; D is unclear. Trimming took 4 bases from V and 4 from J, leaving 9 bases between them. This CDR3 region has 13 residues. CDR1 is SGHRS, CDR2 YFSETQ, per germline. The CDR3 bases are TGCGCCAGCAGCCTGGAAGAAGGAAACACCATATATTTT. Protein: CASSLEEGNTIYF.

The count of this clone is one. The rearrangement joins TRBV15 to TRBJ1-3, with D possibly TRBD1 on 5 matching bases. V lost 0 bases and J lost 0, with 18 bases in between. From germline, CDR1 is LNHNV and CDR2 YYDKDF (reference sequence). CDR3 length: 19 amino acids. CDR3 residues: CATSRDRWGGRRSGNTIYF. CDR3 sequence (DNA): TGTGCCACCAGCAGAGATCGGTGGGGCGGGAGACGCTCTGGAAACACCATATATTTT.

The CDR3 region has the DNA TGCGCCAGCAGCTTGGCGCTAGCGGACAACACCTACGAGCAGTACTTC. Translation gives CASSLALADNTYEQYF. V usage is TRBV5-1 and J usage is TRBJ2-7; 7 nucleotides match TRBD2. The CDR3 covers 16 residues. CDR1 SGHRS and CDR2 YFSETQ come from the germline V gene. The V segment lost 0 bases and the J segment 2 bases; nucleotides outside the gene matches: 8.

DNA of the CDR3: TGCGCCAGCAGCTCCCGGGACAGGGGAGATGGCTACACCTTC. Amino acid sequence: CASSSRDRGDGYTF. This chain links TRBV5-1 with TRBJ1-2; the match to TRBD1 covers 10 bases. Germline V gene lookup returns CDR1 SGHRS and CDR2 YFSETQ. CDR3 length: 14 residues. V gave up 3 bases and J gave up 6 bases; unmatched junction bases: 5.